This T cell receptor beta chain was observed in a study of T cell changes during pregnancy in multiple sclerosis. V was trimmed by 2 bases and J by 5 bases, leaving 13 bases between them. Germline values: CDR1 SGHRS, CDR2 YFSETQ. The CDR3 runs to 14 residues. Some clones are missing from TCRdb's copy, which holds only in-frame ones; the method was immunoSEQ multiplex PCR. The data show some 40,000 clones, with 70% to 90% seen just once and 0.55% to 0.6% held by the top ten. Sample: CD4+ T cells from peripheral blood mononuclear cells, taken in the first trimester of pregnancy. The chain carries TRBV5-1 and TRBJ2-5; no definite D call. This TCR was sampled from a female donor with multiple sclerosis, enrolled in a pregnancy study. Here the CDR3 DNA reads TGCGCCAGCAGCTTTTCAGTTTTGAGGGAGACCCAGTACTTC. It encodes CASSFSVLRETQYF. Full variable domain (missing parts from reference TRBV5-1 and TRBJ2-5): KAGVTQTPRYLIKTRGQQVTLSCSPISGHRSVSWYQQTPGQGLQFLFEYFSETQRNKGNFPGRFSGRQFSNSRSEMNVSTLELGDSALYLCASSFSVLRETQYFGPGTRLLVL.